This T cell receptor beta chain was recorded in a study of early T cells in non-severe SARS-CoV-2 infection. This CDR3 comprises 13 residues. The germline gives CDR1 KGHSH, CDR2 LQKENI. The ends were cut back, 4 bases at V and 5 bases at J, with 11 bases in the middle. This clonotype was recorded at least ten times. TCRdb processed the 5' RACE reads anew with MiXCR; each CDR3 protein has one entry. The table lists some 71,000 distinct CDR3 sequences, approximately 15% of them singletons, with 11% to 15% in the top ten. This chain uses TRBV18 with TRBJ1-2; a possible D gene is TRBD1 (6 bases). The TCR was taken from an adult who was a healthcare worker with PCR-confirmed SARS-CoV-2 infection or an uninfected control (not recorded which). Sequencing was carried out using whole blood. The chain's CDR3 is CASSQQGTYGYTF. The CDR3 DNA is TGTGCCAGCTCACAACAGGGAACATATGGCTACACCTTC. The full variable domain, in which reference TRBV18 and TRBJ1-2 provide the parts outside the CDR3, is NAGVMQNPRHLVRRRGQEARLRCSPMKGHSHVYWYRQLPEEGLKFMVYLQKENIIDESGMPKERFSAEFPKEGPSILRIQQVVRGDSAAYFCASSQQGTYGYTFGSGTRLTVV.